The 10 T cell receptor beta chains in this list originate from one sample, sequenced in a study of PD-1 blockade in mismatch repair-deficient tumors. This table comes from immunoSEQ multiplex PCR, and its TCRdb copy is limited to in-frame clones, with some not included. The repertoire holds roughly 50,000 clones, with around four fifths as singletons. Sequencing was performed on peripheral blood, taken 4 weeks after starting pembrolizumab. The source of these receptors is an adult with mismatch repair-deficient cancer.

This clone was recorded a few times. V is TRBV19 and J is TRBJ1-3; possible D gene TRBD1, 6 bases. V was cut by 3 bases and J by 8 bases, with 14 bases left in between. Germline loops: CDR1 LNHDA, CDR2 SQIVND (reference sequence). This CDR3 spans 14 amino acids. The CDR3 DNA sequence: TGTGCCAGTAGTATCTCGGGCAGGGGCCACACCATATATTTT. Protein sequence: CASSISGRGHTIYF.

The rearrangement joins TRBV30 to TRBJ2-7, with D hard to call. The CDR3 contains 12 residues. The ends were cut back, 4 bases at V and 1 base at J, with 8 bases in the middle. CDR1 is GTSNPN, CDR2 SVGIG, per germline (reference sequence). CDR3 region: CAWIPKSYEQYF. The DNA for the CDR3 is TGTGCCTGGATCCCCAAATCCTACGAGCAGTACTTC.

The table lists this clone with a count of one. This rearrangement joins TRBV10-2 to TRBJ2-1, with D possibly called TRBD1 or TRBD2 (5 bases each). V was trimmed by 8 bases and J by 2 bases, leaving 16 bases between them. Germline values: CDR1 WSHSY, CDR2 SAAADI. CDR3 length: 15 residues. The CDR3 nucleotides are TGCGCCAGCTCTCCGGGGCCGGTAGCCTACAATGAGCAGTTCTTC. It encodes CASSPGPVAYNEQFF.

The chain is built from TRBV11-2 and TRBJ2-3; D may be TRBD2 (5 bases). Germline-derived CDR1 and CDR2 are SGHAT and FQNNGV. CDR3 length equals 15 residues. The V end lost 3 bases, the J end lost 1 base, and 11 bases lay between the germline ends. The CDR3 loop is CASSFEGDRTDTQYF. CDR3 sequence (DNA): TGTGCCAGCAGCTTTGAGGGCGACCGCACAGATACGCAGTATTTT. The full variable domain, its missing parts supplied by reference TRBV11-2 and TRBJ2-3, is EAGVAQSPRYKIIEKRQSVAFWCNPISGHATLYWYQQILGQGPKLLIQFQNNGVVDDSQLPKDRFSAERLKGVDSTLKIQPAKLEDSAVYLCASSFEGDRTDTQYFGPGTRLTVL.

The gene calls are TRBV18 and TRBJ2-7; D may be TRBD2 (6 bases). There are 12 residues in the CDR3. Per germline, CDR1 KGHSH and CDR2 LQKENI. The V end lost 5 bases, the J end lost 4 bases, and 9 bases lay between the germline ends. Here the CDR3 reads CASSDGGYEQYF. For the CDR3, the DNA is TGTGCCAGCTCAGACGGAGGGTACGAGCAGTACTTC.

The chain employs TRBV7-8 and TRBJ1-1; no clear D gene. Germline V gene data show CDR1 as SGHVS and CDR2 as FQNEAQ. V was shortened by 2 bases and J by 6 bases, with 7 bases between the two germline ends. The CDR3 consists of 12 residues. The CDR3 here is CASSLKLAEAFF. CDR3 nucleotide sequence: TGTGCCAGCAGCTTAAAACTGGCTGAAGCTTTCTTT.

The chain has TRBV7-2 and TRBJ2-4; 8 bases align to TRBD1. V gave up 5 bases and J gave up 8 bases; unmatched junction bases: 5. In germline, CDR1 is SGHTA, CDR2 FQGNSA. The CDR3 loop spans 13 amino acids. The CDR3 DNA reads as TGTGCCAGCAGCCCGGGACAGGCGGACATTCAGTACTTC. Translated: CASSPGQADIQYF.

The chain has TRBV7-2 and TRBJ1-2; no definite D call. The CDR3 runs to 13 residues. Germline V CDR1 and CDR2: SGHTA, FQGNSA. V dropped 1 base and J dropped 5 bases, with 8 bases sitting between them. The CDR3 loop reads CASSLDTPYGYTF. The CDR3 DNA follows: TGTGCCAGCAGCTTAGATACACCGTATGGCTACACCTTC.

V gene TRBV7-2 combines with J gene TRBJ1-2, with D possibly being TRBD1 (5 bases). V was pared by 5 bases and J by 4 bases, with 11 bases between. Germline loops: CDR1 SGHTA, CDR2 FQGNSA. The CDR3 totals 13 residues. The CDR3 DNA sequence: TGTGCCAGCAGCCCGGGACCCAGCTATGGCTACACCTTC. Translated, it gives CASSPGPSYGYTF.

This clone was recorded only once. V usage is TRBV30 and J usage is TRBJ2-1; D might be TRBD1 (5 bases). CDR3 length: 15 amino acids. Trimming removed 0 bases at V and 0 bases at J, with 9 bases between. CDR1 is GTSNPN, CDR2 SVGIG, per germline (reference sequence). The CDR3 loop is CAWSVGLDSYNEQFF. CDR3 in DNA: TGTGCCTGGAGTGTGGGGCTGGACTCCTACAATGAGCAGTTCTTC.